These T cell receptor beta chains were read from a single sample in a study of shared clonotypes between healthy human individuals. TCRdb's copy holds only in-frame clones and misses some; the assay was immunoSEQ multiplex PCR. The sample lists about 2.3 million clones; approximately 90% were seen once. Sequenced sample: naive CD4+ T cells from PBMCs. The receptors shown here come from a man aged 18 to 30 in good health. Some clones in this sample may be carry-over from other donors' samples. The CDR3 runs from the conserved cysteine through the conserved F or W. D genes are given only for firm matches. The size entry is marked missing in some rows and otherwise reads once, few, many or a size class.

. | TRBJ2-5 | TRBD1 | TRBV25-1 | TGTGCCAGCAGTGCCCTCGGGACAGGCCTAGAGACCCAGTACTTC | CASSALGTGLETQYF
. | TRBJ2-1 | . | TRBV7-3 | TGTGCCAGCAGCTTCGGCCTACCAAATGAGCAGTTCTTC | CASSFGLPNEQFF
. | TRBJ2-3 | . | TRBV2 | TGTGCCAGCAGCCCGGAGGTGGGTGATACGCAGTATTTT | CASSPEVGDTQYF
. | TRBJ2-5 | . | TRBV6-6 | TGTGCCAGCAGCCTCCAAGAGACCCAGTACTTC | CASSLQETQYF
. | TRBJ2-5 | TRBD2 | TRBV6-1 | TGTGCCAGCACTCGGGGGGACGAGGGGGAGACCCAGTACTTC | CASTRGDEGETQYF
. | TRBJ1-4 | . | TRBV28 | TGTGCCACACGACAGTTTAATGAAAAACTGTTTTTT | CATRQFNEKLFF
. | TRBJ1-5 | . | TRBV6-5 | TGTGCCAGCCGTACAGGGTTCGGCAATCAGCCCCAGCATTTT | CASRTGFGNQPQHF
. | TRBJ2-3 | . | TRBV29-1 | TGCAGCGTTGCCCCGGTTCTGACTGCTACAGATACGCAGTATTTT | CSVAPVLTATDTQYF
. | TRBJ2-7 | . | TRBV11-2 | TGTGCCAGCAGCTTAGTGAGAGGGGGATACGAGCAGTACTTC | CASSLVRGGYEQYF
. | TRBJ1-1 | . | TRBV12-5 | TGTGCTAGTGGTTTGGTACGTCCCCGTCGCGTTGAAGCTTTCTTT | CASGLVRPRRVEAFF
. | TRBJ1-1 | . | TRBV25-1 | TGTGCCAGCCAATCCATGAACACTGAAGCTTTCTTT | CASQSMNTEAFF
. | TRBJ2-1 | TRBD2 | TRBV7-9 | TGTGCCAGCAGCTCGGCGGGACTAGCGGAATCATCCTACAATGAGCAGTTCTTC | CASSSAGLAESSYNEQFF
once | TRBJ2-1 | TRBD2 | TRBV7-2 | TGTGCCAGCAGCCTTTGGACTAGCGGGTCGTTTTCCTACAATGAGCAGTTCTTC | CASSLWTSGSFSYNEQFF
. | TRBJ2-3 | . | TRBV29-1 | TGCAGCGTTGGGGGCTGGGCGACACCTAAGGATACGCAGTATTTT | CSVGGWATPKDTQYF
. | TRBJ1-3 | TRBD1 | TRBV10-1 | TGCGCCAGCAGCGGAACGGACAGGGCCTCTGGAAACACCATATATTTT | CASSGTDRASGNTIYF
once | TRBJ1-1 | TRBD1 | TRBV5-1 | TGCGCCAGCAGCCGAACGACGGACAGGCGGAACACTGAAGCTTTCTTT | CASSRTTDRRNTEAFF
. | TRBJ1-2 | TRBD1 | TRBV18 | TGTGCCAGCTCACCAATTATCGGGGGACAGGGCGGTGGCTACACCTTC | CASSPIIGGQGGGYTF
. | TRBJ2-1 | . | TRBV15 | TGTGCCACCAGCGACACCCGCACCGGGACACCTTCCTACAATGAGCAGTTCTTC | CATSDTRTGTPSYNEQFF
. | TRBJ2-7 | . | TRBV5-4 | TGTGCCAGCAGCCAAAGCCGGGCAGGACGGTTCAACGAGCAGTACTTC | CASSQSRAGRFNEQYF
. | TRBJ1-2 | TRBD1 | TRBV27 | TGTGCCAGCAGTTCCGGGACAGGGAATAGTGGCTACACCTTC | CASSSGTGNSGYTF
. | TRBJ2-1 | . | TRBV6-5 | TGTGCCAGCAGATGGGGACAAGATTACAATGAGCAGTTCTTC | CASRWGQDYNEQFF
. | TRBJ2-3 | . | TRBV5-4 | TGTGCCAGCAGCTTAAGCGGGAGCACAGATACGCAGTATTTT | CASSLSGSTDTQYF
. | TRBJ2-7 | . | TRBV5-1 | TGCGCCAGCAGCTTGCACCTCAGCGCAGAACAGGGGCAGTACTTC | CASSLHLSAEQGQYF
. | TRBJ2-2 | . | TRBV6-1 | TGTGCCAGCAGTGTACGGGACTCACCGGGTACCGGGGAGCTGTTTTTT | CASSVRDSPGTGELFF
once | TRBJ1-4 | . | TRBV11-3 | TGTGCCAGCAGCTGTCCCCGAGGGGAGGAAGCAACTAATGAAAAACTGTTTTTT | CASSCPRGEEATNEKLFF
. | TRBJ2-5 | . | TRBV7-8 | TGTGCCAGCAGCAAGGGGGAGACCCAGTACTTC | CASSKGETQYF
. | TRBJ2-7 | . | TRBV6-5 | TGTGCCAGCAGAGTGGGACGGGCGTCGGACGAGCAGTACTTC | CASRVGRASDEQYF
. | TRBJ2-5 | . | TRBV1 | TGCACCAGCAGCCGCCGGGGAGCAGTCCAAGAGACCCAGTACTTC | CTSSRRGAVQETQYF
. | TRBJ1-1 | . | TRBV7-3 | TGTGCCAGCAGCTTATCCCCACAAAACGGGAACACTGAAGCTTTCTTT | CASSLSPQNGNTEAFF
. | TRBJ1-1 | . | TRBV11-2 | TGTGCCAGCAGCTTTGCCCCTACGACAGGTTCTGAAGCTTTCTTT | CASSFAPTTGSEAFF
. | TRBJ2-1 | . | TRBV28 | TGTGCCAGCAGATTATACAATGAGCAGTTCTTC | CASRLYNEQFF
once | TRBJ2-7 | TRBD2 | TRBV7-3 | TGTGCCAGCAGCCCCATGGGTAGCGGGAACAGTCACGAGCAGTACTTC | CASSPMGSGNSHEQYF
. | TRBJ2-7 | . | TRBV6-6 | TGTGCCAGCAGAAGAGAGGTCGACTCCTACGAGCAGTACTTC | CASRREVDSYEQYF
. | TRBJ2-3 | . | TRBV19 | TGTGCCAGTAGTATCCCGCCACACACAGATACGCAGTATTTT | CASSIPPHTDTQYF
. | TRBJ1-5 | . | TRBV7-3 | TGTGCCAGCAGCGCCTATCAGGGTCAGCCCCAGCATTTT | CASSAYQGQPQHF
. | TRBJ2-7 | . | TRBV18 | TGTGCCAGCTTCACCAATGCACTCGAGCAGTACTTC | CASFTNALEQYF
. | TRBJ2-1 | TRBD2 | TRBV11-2 | TGTGCCAGCAGCTTAAGGGAAGCGGGAACCTACAATGAGCAGTTCTTC | CASSLREAGTYNEQFF
. | TRBJ2-6 | . | TRBV10-3 | TGTGCCATCAGTAAAAGCCCATCCTTCTCTGGGGCCAACGTCCTGACTTTC | CAISKSPSFSGANVLTF
. | TRBJ1-4 | TRBD1 | TRBV28 | TGTGCCAGCAATACCGGGACAGGGCGCGGAAAACTGTTTTTT | CASNTGTGRGKLFF
few | TRBJ1-1 | . | TRBV30 | TGTGCCTGGATTATGGCAGGGGCCTTTGACGCTTTCTTT | CAWIMAGAFDAFF
. | TRBJ2-7 | . | TRBV30 | TGTGCCTGGAGACAGACTAGTGCCTACGAGCAGTACTTC | CAWRQTSAYEQYF
. | TRBJ1-5 | . | TRBV28 | TGTGCCAGCACTACAAGCAATCAGCCCCAGCATTTT | CASTTSNQPQHF
. | TRBJ1-3 | . | TRBV7-9 | TGTGCCAGCAGCCCATCCACCCCGGCGCGCGACACCATATATTTT | CASSPSTPARDTIYF
. | TRBJ1-3 | . | TRBV6-5 | TGTGCCAGCAGCCGCCGCCGGGGGGGAAACACCATATATTTT | CASSRRRGGNTIYF
. | TRBJ1-2 | TRBD1 | TRBV5-4 | TGTGCCAGCAGCTTACCCCGGGACAGGGGTAGCTACACCTTC | CASSLPRDRGSYTF
. | TRBJ2-5 | TRBD2 | TRBV28 | TGTGCCAGCCGCCTCGGGGGGTCCGGGAGGGAGACCCAGTACTTC | CASRLGGSGRETQYF
. | TRBJ2-4 | TRBD2 | TRBV7-2 | TGTGCCAGCAGCCCCTCCCTAGCGGGAGGTGGGCTGAGAAACATTCAGTACTTC | CASSPSLAGGGLRNIQYF
. | TRBJ2-5 | TRBD2 | TRBV6-1 | TGTGCCAGCAGTGAGGGACTAGCCCAAGAGACCCAGTACTTC | CASSEGLAQETQYF
. | TRBJ2-7 | TRBD1 | TRBV4-2 | TGTGCCAGCAGCCAAGACCCGGGACAGCGATACTACGAGCAGTACTTC | CASSQDPGQRYYEQYF